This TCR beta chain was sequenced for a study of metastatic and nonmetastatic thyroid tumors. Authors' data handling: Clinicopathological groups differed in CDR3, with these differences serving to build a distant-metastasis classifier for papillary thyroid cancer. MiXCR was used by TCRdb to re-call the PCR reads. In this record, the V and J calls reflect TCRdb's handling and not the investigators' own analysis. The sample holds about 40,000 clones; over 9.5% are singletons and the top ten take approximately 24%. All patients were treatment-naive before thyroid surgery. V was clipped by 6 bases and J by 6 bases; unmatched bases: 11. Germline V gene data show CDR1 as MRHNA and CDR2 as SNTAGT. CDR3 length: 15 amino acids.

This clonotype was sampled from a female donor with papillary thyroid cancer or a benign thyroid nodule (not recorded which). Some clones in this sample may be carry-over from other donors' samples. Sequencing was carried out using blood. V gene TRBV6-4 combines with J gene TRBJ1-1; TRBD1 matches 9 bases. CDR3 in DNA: TGTGCCAGCAGGGCTCTGGGACAGGGTTCTTCTGAAGCTTTCTTT. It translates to CASRALGQGSSEAFF.